Presented here are 30 T cell receptor beta chains from one specimen sequenced in a study of blood T cell repertoires in COVID-19. TCRdb keeps only in-frame clones here, not all; method: immunoSEQ multiplex PCR. The sample comprises 90,000 to 100,000 clones, around 90% of which are singletons, and about 5% rests with the top ten. Sequencing was done on a sample of peripheral blood. The source of these receptors is a man aged 60 to 69 with COVID-19, enrolled during active disease.

The gene calls are TRBV19 and TRBJ1-2; 7 bases fit TRBD1. The CDR3 has 14 amino acids. Per the germline V gene, CDR1 is LNHDA and CDR2 is SQIVND (reference sequence). The ends lost 7 bases at V and 6 bases at J; junction bases unmatched: 11. For the CDR3, the DNA is TGTGCCAGTAACTTATTGGACAGGTCAAATGGCTACACCTTC. Translation: CASNLLDRSNGYTF.

The rearrangement uses TRBV7-3 and TRBJ1-2; TRBD1 is a possible D gene (5 bases). The V gene lost 5 bases and the J gene lost 7 bases, with 14 bases spanning the gap. This CDR3 comprises 13 residues. CDR1 is SGHTA, CDR2 FQGTGA, per germline. CDR3 sequence reads: CASSPEEGRGYTF. CDR3 bases: TGTGCCAGCAGCCCGGAGGAGGGACGTGGCTACACCTTC.

The chain links TRBV9 to TRBJ1-6, with 8 bases aligning to TRBD1. The CDR3 has 15 amino acids. V gave up 4 bases and J gave up 7 bases; unmatched junction bases: 7. CDR1 and CDR2 from the germline V gene are SGDLS and YYNGEE. CDR3 sequence: CASSPSGTGNSPLHF. CDR3 DNA sequence: TGTGCCAGCAGCCCCTCCGGGACAGGAAATTCACCCCTCCACTTT.

This clone appeared a few times. The chain is built from TRBV10-1 and TRBJ2-1; maybe TRBD1 (7 bases). Germline V gene sequence: CDR1 WNHNN, CDR2 SYGVQD (reference sequence). Trimming took off 5 bases at V and 7 bases at J, with 15 bases between the two ends. This CDR3 contains 14 residues. The CDR3 protein is CASSRAGGRNEQFF. The DNA of the CDR3 is TGCGCCAGCAGTAGGGCAGGGGGGAGGAATGAGCAGTTCTTC.

This sequence joins TRBV10-3 and TRBJ2-1; a possible D gene is TRBD1 (6 bases). This CDR3 is 13 amino acids long. Germline-derived CDR1 and CDR2 are ENHRY and SYGVKD. V was pared by 6 bases and J by 1 base, with 7 bases between. CDR3 residues: CAIRDSSYNEQFF. CDR3 in DNA: TGTGCCATCAGGGACAGTTCCTACAATGAGCAGTTCTTC.

As regards this clone: The junction shows a germline mismatch at one end, possibly a read error. The chain employs TRBV2 and TRBJ1-2; D call uncertain. The CDR3 runs to 13 residues. From germline, CDR1 is SNHLY and CDR2 FYNNEI. CDR3 in DNA: TGTGCCAGCAGTGAAGCGTGGAGGGAGACTTTCTTCTTC. The encoded protein is CASSEAWRETFFF.

This chain connects TRBV7-6 to TRBJ2-1; 15 nucleotides match TRBD2. The CDR3 has 16 residues. V was pared by 3 bases and J by 5 bases, with 2 bases of the junction left unmatched. Germline loops: CDR1 SGHVS, CDR2 FNYEAQ. For the CDR3, the DNA is TGTGCCAGCAGCTTGGGACTAGCGGGAGGAAACAATGAGCAGTTCTTC. It encodes CASSLGLAGGNNEQFF.

This chain uses TRBV29-1 with TRBJ2-7; TRBD1 is a possible D gene (6 bases). From germline, CDR1 is SQVTM and CDR2 ANQGSEA. The CDR3 contains 12 residues. V lost 4 bases, J lost 5 bases, and 12 bases lay in between. The CDR3, as DNA: TGCAGCGTTGGGGGCAGGGGTCACGAGCAGTACTTC. Amino acid sequence: CSVGGRGHEQYF.

CDR3 sequence reads: CASSPGQGIPEAFF. DNA for the CDR3: TGTGCCAGCAGTCCGGGACAGGGGATCCCTGAAGCTTTCTTT. The V and J genes are TRBV28 and TRBJ1-1; 10 bases match TRBD1. The trim removed 5 bases at V and 6 bases at J, leaving 6 bases unmatched. Germline V lookup: CDR1 MDHEN, CDR2 SYDVKM. The CDR3 is made up of 14 amino acids.

The chain links TRBV25-1 to TRBJ1-2; D is possibly TRBD1 (6 bases). Germline CDR1 MGHDK, CDR2 SYGVNS. The CDR3 is made up of 14 amino acids. Trimming took 4 bases from V and 4 from J, leaving 13 bases between them. The CDR3 DNA reads as TGTGCCAGCAGTGCCCTGGGGGGGCCCTATGGCTACACCTTC. Amino acid sequence: CASSALGGPYGYTF.

The gene calls are TRBV30 and TRBJ1-5, with D maybe TRBD1 (6 bases). Germline lookup yields CDR1 GTSNPN and CDR2 SVGIG (reference sequence). V dropped 0 bases and J dropped 5 bases, with 14 bases sitting between them. This CDR3 comprises 15 residues. The CDR3 bases are TGTGCCTGGAGTGTACGCGGGGGGGCCTATCAGCCCCAGCATTTT. Amino acid sequence: CAWSVRGGAYQPQHF.

By share, this clone counts as medium-sized. The V call is TRBV29-1, the J call TRBJ2-3; the match to TRBD2 covers 8 bases. In germline, CDR1 is SQVTM, CDR2 ANQGSEA. With V trimmed by 6 bases and J by 1 base, 6 bases remained unmatched. This CDR3 has 14 residues. The CDR3 loop reads CSVHTSGRTDTQYF. Here the CDR3 DNA reads TGCAGCGTACACACTAGCGGACGCACAGATACGCAGTATTTT.

The V and J genes are TRBV5-1 and TRBJ1-4; TRBD1 aligns across 8 bases. The germline CDR1 and CDR2 sequences are SGHRS and YFSETQ. The J segment lost 8 bases and the V segment lost 3 bases, leaving 6 bases of the junction unmatched. This CDR3 has 14 residues. The CDR3 region has the DNA TGCGCCAGCAGCTCCTTTGGACAGGGCGAAAAACTGTTTTTT. Its protein product is CASSSFGQGEKLFF.

V gene TRBV27 combines with J gene TRBJ1-1; D is possibly TRBD1 (6 bases). The ends were cut back, 7 bases at V and 1 base at J, with 13 bases in the middle. The CDR3 runs to 14 residues. From germline, CDR1 is MNHEY and CDR2 SMNVEV (reference sequence). DNA for the CDR3: TGTGCCAGCACAACGGGACAACCGAACACTGAAGCTTTCTTT. The encoded protein is CASTTGQPNTEAFF.

This chain joins TRBV6-2 or TRBV6-3 and TRBJ2-1, with TRBD2 identical over 13 bases. Trimming at V came to 5 bases and at J to 5 bases, leaving 15 bases not matched to a gene. This CDR3 is built from 19 residues. The germline V gene encodes CDR1 MNHEY and CDR2 SVGEGT. This chain's CDR3 is CASSNLRPGLAGSHNEQFF. For the CDR3, the DNA is TGTGCCAGCAGTAACCTGAGACCGGGACTAGCGGGATCGCACAATGAGCAGTTCTTC.

V is TRBV19 and J is TRBJ2-1; D might be TRBD2 (7 bases). V lost 8 bases to trimming and J lost 8 bases, with 22 bases between them. The CDR3 covers 15 residues. The germline V gene encodes CDR1 LNHDA and CDR2 SQIVND (reference sequence). The CDR3 nucleotides read TGTGCCAGTCAGAGGGGGAGGGAGGTCCCGCATGAGCAGTTCTTC. It specifies CASQRGREVPHEQFF.

The CDR3 loop is CASSPDREYEQYF. CDR3 nucleotides: TGTGCCAGCTCACCGGACAGGGAGTACGAGCAGTACTTC. The chain couples TRBV18 to TRBJ2-7; 8 nucleotides agree with TRBD1. Unmatched junction bases numbered 2, after V lost 3 bases and J lost 4 bases. CDR1 is KGHSH, CDR2 LQKENI, per germline. The CDR3 is 13 amino acids.

This chain links TRBV18 with TRBJ1-1; the D gene is possibly TRBD1 (5 bases). The germline V and J ends were trimmed by 0 bases and 11 bases, with 16 bases remaining between them. The CDR3 runs 14 residues. The germline gives CDR1 KGHSH, CDR2 LQKENI. Here the CDR3 reads CASSPPTREGIAFF. CDR3 nucleotides: TGTGCCAGCTCACCACCGACCCGGGAGGGGATTGCTTTCTTT.

The V gene is TRBV2, the J gene TRBJ2-7; TRBD1 might be the D (6 bases). The CDR3 sequence is 12 residues long. Germline V lookup: CDR1 SNHLY, CDR2 FYNNEI. Trimming shortened V by 7 bases and J by 7 bases, and 14 bases separated the two germline ends. CDR3: CASNQQGREQYF. CDR3 coding DNA: TGTGCCAGCAACCAACAGGGTCGAGAGCAGTACTTC. Drawing the rest from reference TRBV2 and TRBJ2-7, the complete variable domain is EPEVTQTPSHQVTQMGQEVILRCVPISNHLYFYWYRQILGQKVEFLVSFYNNEISEKSEIFDDQFSVERPDGSNFTLKIRSTKLEDSAMYFCASNQQGREQYFGPGTRLTVT.

The chain is built from TRBV7-2 and TRBJ2-7, with TRBD1 matching 7 bases. V shed 2 bases and J 3 bases; nucleotides not matched to a gene: 4. This CDR3 region has 14 residues. The germline V gene has CDR1 SGHTA and CDR2 FQGNSA. CDR3: CASSLRRQGYEQYF. The CDR3 bases are TGTGCCAGCAGCTTACGGAGACAGGGCTACGAGCAGTACTTC.

Here the CDR3 DNA reads TGTGCCACCAGCAGTCTCGGGGAGGTGCAGTACTTC. This codes for CATSSLGEVQYF. J is TRBJ2-7 and V is TRBV15, with a tentative D call TRBD2 (6 bases). The V gene lost 3 bases and the J gene lost 9 bases, with 12 bases spanning the gap. The CDR3 is 12 amino acids. Germline values: CDR1 LNHNV, CDR2 YYDKDF (reference sequence).

The rearrangement links TRBV11-2 to TRBJ1-2; the match to TRBD1 covers 9 bases. Unmatched junction bases numbered 2, after V lost 1 base and J lost 5 bases. The CDR3 runs to 14 residues. The germline V gene has CDR1 SGHAT and CDR2 FQNNGV. DNA for the CDR3: TGTGCCAGCAGCTTAGGGGGGACAGGGTATGGCTACACCTTC. Amino acids: CASSLGGTGYGYTF.

The chain employs TRBV30 and TRBJ1-3; 9 nucleotides agree with TRBD1. CDR1 is GTSNPN, CDR2 SVGIG, per germline (reference sequence). Trimming removed 6 bases from V and 8 bases from J; junction bases left unmatched: 8. The CDR3 is 13 amino acids. CDR3 DNA sequence: TGTGCCTGTTCGACAGGGGGGAGAGACACCATATATTTT. This gives the protein CACSTGGRDTIYF.

V and J are TRBV12-3 or TRBV12-4 and TRBJ2-5; 7 bases are shared with TRBD2. The CDR3 is 13 residues long. V shed 3 bases and J 2 bases; nucleotides not matched to a gene: 0. The CDR3 is CASSLGLQETQYF. The CDR3 DNA is TGTGCCAGCAGTTTGGGACTACAAGAGACCCAGTACTTC.

The DNA of the CDR3 is TGTGCCAGCAGCTTAGTGTCCCTCGGGGGGAATGAGCAGTTCTTC. It encodes CASSLVSLGGNEQFF. This sequence joins TRBV11-2 and TRBJ2-1, with 7 bases fitting TRBD2. CDR1 SGHAT and CDR2 FQNNGV come from the germline V gene. With V trimmed by 1 base and J by 7 bases, 7 bases remained unmatched. This CDR3 comprises 15 residues.

This clone was seen only once. The chain employs TRBV2 and TRBJ1-2, with 9 nucleotides matching TRBD1. The CDR3 runs 14 residues. V shed 5 bases, J shed 1 base, and the junction held 2 bases outside the gene matches. Germline CDR1 reads SNHLY; CDR2 reads FYNNEI. CDR3 region: CASSSTGGNYGYTF. In DNA, the CDR3 is TGTGCCAGCAGTTCGACAGGGGGTAACTATGGCTACACCTTC.

The J gene is TRBJ2-2, the V gene TRBV18; D not resolved. Germline CDR1 and CDR2: KGHSH and LQKENI. The CDR3 extends over 14 amino acids. V lost 4 bases and J 1 base, leaving 7 bases between the germline ends. As DNA, the CDR3 is TGTGCCAGCTCACTATCGGGGAACACCGGGGAGCTGTTTTTT. Residues: CASSLSGNTGELFF.

J is TRBJ1-5 and V is TRBV28; 10 bases match TRBD1. Germline values: CDR1 MDHEN, CDR2 SYDVKM. This CDR3 region has 15 residues. V shed 6 bases, J shed 5 bases, and the junction held 7 bases outside the gene matches. CDR3 sequence (DNA): TGTGCCAGCAGAACCCGGACAGGGGGGTATCAGCCCCAGCATTTT. Residues: CASRTRTGGYQPQHF.

This chain links TRBV27 with TRBJ2-1, with D unclear. This CDR3 comprises 16 residues. V was shortened by 0 bases and J by 5 bases, with 14 bases between the two germline ends. Germline lookup yields CDR1 MNHEY and CDR2 SMNVEV (reference sequence). This CDR3 reads CASSLSEYAGDNEQFF. The CDR3 coding sequence is TGTGCCAGCAGTTTATCGGAGTATGCCGGCGACAATGAGCAGTTCTTC.

This sequence joins TRBV12-3 or TRBV12-4 and TRBJ1-4; D uncertain. The CDR3 length is 13 residues. Trimming left V 7 bases short and J 4 bases short, with 10 bases between. The CDR3 region is CASKLGFNEKLFF. The DNA for the CDR3 is TGTGCCAGCAAGCTAGGTTTTAATGAAAAACTGTTTTTT.